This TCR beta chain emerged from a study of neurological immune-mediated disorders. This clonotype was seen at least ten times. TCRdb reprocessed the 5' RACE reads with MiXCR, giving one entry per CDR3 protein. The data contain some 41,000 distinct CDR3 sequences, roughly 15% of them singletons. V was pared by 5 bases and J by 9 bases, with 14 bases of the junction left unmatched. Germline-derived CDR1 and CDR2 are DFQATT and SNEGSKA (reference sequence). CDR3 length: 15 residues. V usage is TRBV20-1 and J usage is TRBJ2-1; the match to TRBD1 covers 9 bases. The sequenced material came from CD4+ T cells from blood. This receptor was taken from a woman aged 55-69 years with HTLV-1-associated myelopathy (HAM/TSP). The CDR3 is CSAASGQGVDAEQFF. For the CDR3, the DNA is TGCAGTGCTGCCTCGGGACAGGGTGTAGACGCTGAGCAGTTCTTC.